This T cell receptor (beta chain) was sequenced during a study of blood T cells in healthy people across ages. CDR1 is ENHRY and CDR2 is SYGVKD in the germline V gene. This CDR3 spans 13 amino acids. The V gene lost 7 bases and the J gene lost 6 bases, with 14 bases spanning the gap. Through a sample-barcoded 5' primer and a J-beta primer mix, a second PCR was run for roughly 6 to 11 cycles. MiXCR, applied by TCRdb to the 5' RACE reads, yields one record per CDR3 protein. The repertoire consists of about 1.1 million distinct CDR3 sequences, with 35% to 45% occurring once and the leading ten covering roughly 13%. The study drew donors from healthy Caucasian individuals in Russia aged roughly 6 to 90.

This receptor was identified in a young man in good health. Specimen: blood. V usage is TRBV10-3 and J usage is TRBJ2-3; D might be TRBD1 (6 bases). CDR3 DNA: TGTGCCATCACAGGGGCGGAAGGGGATACGCAGTATTTT. Translating gives CAITGAEGDTQYF.